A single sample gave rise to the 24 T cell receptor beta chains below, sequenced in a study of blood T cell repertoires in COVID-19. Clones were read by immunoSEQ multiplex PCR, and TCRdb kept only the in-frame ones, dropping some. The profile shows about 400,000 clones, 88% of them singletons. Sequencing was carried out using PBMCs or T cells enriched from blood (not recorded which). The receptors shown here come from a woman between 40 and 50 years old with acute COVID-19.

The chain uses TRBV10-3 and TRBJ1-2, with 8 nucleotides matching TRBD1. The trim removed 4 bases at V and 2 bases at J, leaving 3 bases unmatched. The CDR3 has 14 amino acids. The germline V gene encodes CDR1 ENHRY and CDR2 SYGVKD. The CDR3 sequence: CAISGTGTNYGYTF. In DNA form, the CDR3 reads TGTGCCATCAGTGGGACAGGGACAAACTATGGCTACACCTTC.

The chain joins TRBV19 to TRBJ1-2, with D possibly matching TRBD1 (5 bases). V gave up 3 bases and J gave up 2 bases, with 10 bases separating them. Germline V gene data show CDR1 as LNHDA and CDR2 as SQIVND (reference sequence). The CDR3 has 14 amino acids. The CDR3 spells CASSIVQANYGYTF. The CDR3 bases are TGTGCCAGTAGTATCGTACAGGCGAACTATGGCTACACCTTC. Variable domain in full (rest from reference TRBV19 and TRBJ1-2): DGGITQSPKYLFRKEGQNVTLSCEQNLNHDAMYWYRQDPGQGLRLIYYSQIVNDFQKGDIAEGYSVSREKKESFPLTVTSAQKNPTAFYLCASSIVQANYGYTFGSGTRLTVV.

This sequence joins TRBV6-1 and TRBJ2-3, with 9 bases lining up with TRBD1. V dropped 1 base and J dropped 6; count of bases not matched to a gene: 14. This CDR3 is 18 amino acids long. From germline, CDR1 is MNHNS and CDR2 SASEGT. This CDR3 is CASSEGPGQGRRVDTQYF. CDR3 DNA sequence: TGTGCCAGCAGTGAAGGACCGGGACAGGGCCGTCGAGTTGATACGCAGTATTTT.

The CDR3 protein is CASSLDVVSHNEQFF. CDR3 in DNA: TGTGCCAGCAGCTTAGACGTAGTTTCGCACAATGAGCAGTTCTTC. The chain joins TRBV11-3 to TRBJ2-1; D gene uncertain. This CDR3 spans 15 amino acids. Trimming stripped 0 bases from V and 5 bases from J, with 11 bases between. The V gene's germline CDR1 is SGHNT and CDR2 YENEEA. Supplemented by reference TRBV11-3 and TRBJ2-1, the full variable domain reads EAGVVQSPRYKIIEKKQPVAFWCNPISGHNTLYWYLQNLGQGPELLIRYENEEAVDDSQLPKDRFSAERLKGVDSTLKIQPAELGDSAVYLCASSLDVVSHNEQFFGPGTRLTVL.

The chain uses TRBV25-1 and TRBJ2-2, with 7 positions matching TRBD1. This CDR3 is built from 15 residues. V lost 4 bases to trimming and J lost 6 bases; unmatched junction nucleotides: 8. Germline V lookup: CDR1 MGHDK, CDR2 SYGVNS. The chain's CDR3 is CASSVTGTASGELFF. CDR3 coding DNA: TGTGCCAGCAGTGTAACCGGGACAGCATCCGGGGAGCTGTTTTTT.

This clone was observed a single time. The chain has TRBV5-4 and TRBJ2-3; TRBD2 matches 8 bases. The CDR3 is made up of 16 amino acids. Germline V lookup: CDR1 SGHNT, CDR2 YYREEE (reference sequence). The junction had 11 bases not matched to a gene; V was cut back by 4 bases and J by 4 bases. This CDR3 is CASSLLRGGMSDTQYF. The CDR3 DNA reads TGTGCCAGCAGCCTTTTACGGGGGGGCATGTCAGATACGCAGTATTTT.

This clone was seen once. The CDR3 spells CASSERGWSGEQYF. In DNA form, the CDR3 reads TGTGCCAGCAGTGAACGGGGATGGTCGGGCGAGCAGTACTTC. The V and J genes are TRBV2 and TRBJ2-7; possibly TRBD2 for D (5 bases). Germline CDR1 SNHLY, CDR2 FYNNEI. V lost 2 bases and J lost 6, with 14 bases in between. The CDR3 has 14 amino acids.

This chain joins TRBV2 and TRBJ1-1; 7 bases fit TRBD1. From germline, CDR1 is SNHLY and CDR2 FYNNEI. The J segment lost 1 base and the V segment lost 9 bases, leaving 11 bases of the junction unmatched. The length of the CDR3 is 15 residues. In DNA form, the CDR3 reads TGTGCCAGAGACCTTGACGGGACAGAGAACACTGAAGCTTTCTTT. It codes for CARDLDGTENTEAFF.

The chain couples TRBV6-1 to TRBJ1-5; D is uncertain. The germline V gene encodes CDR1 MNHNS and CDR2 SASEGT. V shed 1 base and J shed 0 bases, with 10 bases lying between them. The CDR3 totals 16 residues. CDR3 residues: CASSEGGILSNQPQHF. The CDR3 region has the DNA TGTGCCAGCAGTGAAGGAGGCATCCTTAGCAATCAGCCCCAGCATTTT.

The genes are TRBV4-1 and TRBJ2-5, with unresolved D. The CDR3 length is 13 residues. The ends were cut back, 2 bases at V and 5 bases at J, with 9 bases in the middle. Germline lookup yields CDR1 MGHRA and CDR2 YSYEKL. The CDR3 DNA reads TGCGCCAGCAGCCAATTCCTGGAGGAGACCCAGTACTTC. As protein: CASSQFLEETQYF.

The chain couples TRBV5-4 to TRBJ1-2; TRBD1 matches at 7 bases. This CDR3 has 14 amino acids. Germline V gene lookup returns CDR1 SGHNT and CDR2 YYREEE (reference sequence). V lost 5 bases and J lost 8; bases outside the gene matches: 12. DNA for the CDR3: TGTGCCAGCAGTCCGGACAGGCGGGGCTGGGGCTACACCTTC. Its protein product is CASSPDRRGWGYTF.

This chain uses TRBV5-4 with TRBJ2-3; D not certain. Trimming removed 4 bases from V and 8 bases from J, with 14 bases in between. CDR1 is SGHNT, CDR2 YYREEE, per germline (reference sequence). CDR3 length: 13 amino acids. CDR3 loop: CASSVEGLGTQYF. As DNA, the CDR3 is TGTGCCAGCAGCGTAGAAGGCCTAGGTACGCAGTATTTT.

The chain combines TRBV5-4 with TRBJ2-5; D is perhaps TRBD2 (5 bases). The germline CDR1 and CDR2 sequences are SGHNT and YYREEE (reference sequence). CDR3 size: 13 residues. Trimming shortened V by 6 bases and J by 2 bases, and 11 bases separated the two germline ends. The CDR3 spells CASNQGLQETQYF. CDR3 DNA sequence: TGTGCCAGCAACCAAGGACTTCAAGAGACCCAGTACTTC.

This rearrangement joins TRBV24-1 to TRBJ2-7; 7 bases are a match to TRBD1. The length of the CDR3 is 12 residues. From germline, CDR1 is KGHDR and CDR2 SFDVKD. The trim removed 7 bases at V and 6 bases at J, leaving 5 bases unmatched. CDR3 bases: TGTGCCACCAGGACAGGGTGGGCCGAGCAGTACTTC. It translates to CATRTGWAEQYF.

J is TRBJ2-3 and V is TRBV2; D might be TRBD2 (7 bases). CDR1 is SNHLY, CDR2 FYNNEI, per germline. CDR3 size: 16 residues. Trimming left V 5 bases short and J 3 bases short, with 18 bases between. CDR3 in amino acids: CASSLSGGEWTDTQYF. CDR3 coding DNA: TGTGCCAGCAGTCTCTCGGGGGGCGAGTGGACAGATACGCAGTATTTT.

For the CDR3, the DNA is TGTGCCAGCAGTTCCGCGCGAGCGGGGTGGGACGAGCAGTACTTC. This codes for CASSSARAGWDEQYF. The rearrangement links TRBV6-2 or TRBV6-3 to TRBJ2-7; 7 bases line up with TRBD2. The CDR3 has 15 residues. Germline V CDR1 and CDR2: MNHEY, SVGEGT. V gave up 4 bases and J gave up 5 bases; unmatched junction bases: 11.

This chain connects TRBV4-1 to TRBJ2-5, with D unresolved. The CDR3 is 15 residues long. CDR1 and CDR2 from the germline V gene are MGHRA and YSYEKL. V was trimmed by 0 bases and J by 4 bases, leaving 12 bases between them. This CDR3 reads CASSQEMRYTETQYF. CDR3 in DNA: TGCGCCAGCAGCCAAGAAATGAGGTATACAGAGACCCAGTACTTC.

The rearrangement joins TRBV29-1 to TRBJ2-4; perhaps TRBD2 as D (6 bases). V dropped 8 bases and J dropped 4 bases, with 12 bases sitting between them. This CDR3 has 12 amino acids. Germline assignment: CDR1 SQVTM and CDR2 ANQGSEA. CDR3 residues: CSWRGQKNIQYF. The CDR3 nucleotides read TGCAGCTGGCGGGGTCAGAAAAACATTCAGTACTTC.

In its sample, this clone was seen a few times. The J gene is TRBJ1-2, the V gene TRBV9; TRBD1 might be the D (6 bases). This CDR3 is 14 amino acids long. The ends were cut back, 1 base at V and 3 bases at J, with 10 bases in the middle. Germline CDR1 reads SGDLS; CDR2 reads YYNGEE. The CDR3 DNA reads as TGTGCCAGCAGCGTAATAGGGGGATACTATGGCTACACCTTC. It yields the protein CASSVIGGYYGYTF.

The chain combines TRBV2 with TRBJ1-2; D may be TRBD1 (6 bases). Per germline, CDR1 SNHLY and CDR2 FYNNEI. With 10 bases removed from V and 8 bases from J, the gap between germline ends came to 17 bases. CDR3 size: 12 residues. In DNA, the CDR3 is TGTGCCAACTATCTAGGGGGTCACGGCTACACCTTC. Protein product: CANYLGGHGYTF.

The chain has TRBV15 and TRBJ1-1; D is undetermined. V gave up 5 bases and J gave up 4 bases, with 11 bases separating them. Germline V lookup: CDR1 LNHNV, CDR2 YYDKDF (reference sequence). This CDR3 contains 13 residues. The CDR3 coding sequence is TGTGCCACCAGCGATGGGTGGAGCACTGAAGCTTTCTTT. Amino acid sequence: CATSDGWSTEAFF.

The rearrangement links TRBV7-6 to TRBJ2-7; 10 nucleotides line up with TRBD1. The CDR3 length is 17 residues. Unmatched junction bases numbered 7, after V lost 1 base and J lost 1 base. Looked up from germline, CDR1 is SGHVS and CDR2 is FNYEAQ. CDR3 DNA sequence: TGTGCCAGCAGCTTAGTAATGGGACAGGGGACATCCTACGAGCAGTACTTC. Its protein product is CASSLVMGQGTSYEQYF.

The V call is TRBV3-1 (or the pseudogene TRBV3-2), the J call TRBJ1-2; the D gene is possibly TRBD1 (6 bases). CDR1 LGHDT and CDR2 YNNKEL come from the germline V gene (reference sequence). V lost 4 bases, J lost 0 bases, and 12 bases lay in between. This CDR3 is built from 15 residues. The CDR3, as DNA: TGTGCCAGCAGCCTCCAAGGGGGAGCTAACTATGGCTACACCTTC. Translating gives CASSLQGGANYGYTF.

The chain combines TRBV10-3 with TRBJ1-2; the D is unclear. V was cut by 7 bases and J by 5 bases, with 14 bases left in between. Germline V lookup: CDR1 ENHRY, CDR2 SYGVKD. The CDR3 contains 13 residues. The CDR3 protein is CAIKAGLLYGYTF. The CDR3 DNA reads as TGTGCCATCAAAGCAGGACTTCTTTATGGCTACACCTTC.